This T cell receptor (beta chain) appears in the sequencing data of a study of blood T cell repertoires in COVID-19. Study overall: The United States, Italy and Spain provided the acute and convalescent COVID-19 samples.

With V trimmed by 4 bases and J by 12 bases, 23 bases remained unmatched. Germline V lookup: CDR1 SGHRS, CDR2 YFSETQ. This CDR3 has 17 residues. Produced via immunoSEQ multiplex PCR; TCRdb's table is partial and in-frame only. The sample records about 220,000 clones, 80% being singletons. The sequence was obtained from a human donor in a cohort sampled during active COVID-19. V is TRBV5-1 and J is TRBJ2-7, with 9 bases identical to TRBD2. The sample taken for sequencing was peripheral blood. In DNA, the CDR3 is TGCGCCAGCAGCCAGACACCAGCGGGGGGATTCTACGAGGGGCTGTACTTC. The encoded protein is CASSQTPAGGFYEGLYF.